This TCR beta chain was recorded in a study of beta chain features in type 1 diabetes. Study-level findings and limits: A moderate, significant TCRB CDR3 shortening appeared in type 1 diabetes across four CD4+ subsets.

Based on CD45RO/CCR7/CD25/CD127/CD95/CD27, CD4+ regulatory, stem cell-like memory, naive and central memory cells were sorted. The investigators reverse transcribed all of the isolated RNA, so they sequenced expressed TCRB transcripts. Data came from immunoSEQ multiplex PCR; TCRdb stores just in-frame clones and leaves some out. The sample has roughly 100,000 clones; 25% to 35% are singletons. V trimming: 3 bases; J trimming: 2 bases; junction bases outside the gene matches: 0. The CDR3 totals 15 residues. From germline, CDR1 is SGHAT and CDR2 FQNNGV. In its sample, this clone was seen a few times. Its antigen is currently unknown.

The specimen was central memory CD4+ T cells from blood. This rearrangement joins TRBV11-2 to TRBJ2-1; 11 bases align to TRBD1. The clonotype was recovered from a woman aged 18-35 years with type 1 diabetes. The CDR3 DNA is TGTGCCAGCAGCTTGGGACAGGGGGCCTACAATGAGCAGTTCTTC. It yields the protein CASSLGQGAYNEQFF.